A selection of T cell receptor beta chains follows, all from one sample in a study of cytomegalovirus exposure and HLA in healthy donors. Data came from immunoSEQ multiplex PCR; TCRdb stores just in-frame clones and leaves some out. The sample records 110,000 or so clones, around 85% being singletons. Sequenced material: PBMCs. Receptor source: a young man in good health and CMV-seropositive. CDR3s include the opening cysteine and the closing phenylalanine or tryptophan. A D gene is named only where the DNA matches it firmly. A clone size is listed for some rows: how often the clone was seen (once, few, many), or a class if it is expanded.

J	D	size	V	DNA	CDR3
TRBJ2-1	TRBD1	NA	TRBV28	TGTGCCAGCAGGCAGGGGGCAGTTTCGTTCTTC	CASRQGAVSFF
TRBJ2-7	NA	NA	TRBV5-1	TGCGCCAGCAGCTTGGAAAGGGGGGGCTACGAGCAGTACTTC	CASSLERGGYEQYF
TRBJ1-2	NA	many	TRBV27	TGTGCCAGCAGTCCACATGATGAAAGTACTAACTATGGCTACACCTTC	CASSPHDESTNYGYTF
TRBJ1-1	NA	NA	TRBV18	TGTGCCAGCTCCCCCGGCAGGGTAGTTGGCGGCGACACTGAAGCTTTCTTT	CASSPGRVVGGDTEAFF
TRBJ1-1	NA	once	TRBV27	TGTGCCAGCAGTTTAGCGCTAGGCCTCAACACTGAAGCTTTCTTT	CASSLALGLNTEAFF
TRBJ2-1	NA	NA	TRBV27	TGTGCCAGCAGTTTTGTCGGGGGTATGGATGAGCAGTTCTTC	CASSFVGGMDEQFF
TRBJ2-2	TRBD2	NA	TRBV7-2	TGTGCCAGCAGCCTCGGGACTAGCGGGTGGGGAGGGGAGCTGTTTTTT	CASSLGTSGWGGELFF
TRBJ2-7	NA	NA	TRBV5-5	TGTGCCAGCAGCAGACCACAGGCCTACGAGCAGTACTTC	CASSRPQAYEQYF
TRBJ2-2	NA	NA	TRBV10-3	TGTGCCATCACTCCGACAGCGAACACCGGGGAGCTGTTTTTT	CAITPTANTGELFF
TRBJ1-5	TRBD1	NA	TRBV16	TGTGCCAGCAGCGCGGGACAGGGAAATCAGCCCCAGCATTTT	CASSAGQGNQPQHF
TRBJ2-3	NA	NA	TRBV19	TGTGCCAGTAGTATAGAAAAGTTAGCAGATACGCAGTATTTT	CASSIEKLADTQYF
TRBJ2-7	TRBD2	NA	TRBV10-2	TGCGCCAGCTGGGGGGGGAGCGAGCAGTACTTC	CASWGGSEQYF
TRBJ1-4	NA	NA	TRBV5-4	TGTGCCAGCAGCGACACCGGGAGAGCTGAAAAACTGTTTTTT	CASSDTGRAEKLFF
TRBJ2-1	TRBD2	NA	TRBV12-5	TGTGCTAGTGGTTTCCGACTAGCTCCCAATGAGCAGTTCTTC	CASGFRLAPNEQFF
TRBJ1-6	NA	few	TRBV11-2	TGTGCCAGCAGCTTAGGTCGACCCCTCCACTTT	CASSLGRPLHF
TRBJ1-2	NA	NA	TRBV28	TGTGCCAGCAGTTTTGGGTCGGGGGGTCGGTATGGCTACACCTTC	CASSFGSGGRYGYTF
TRBJ2-7	TRBD2	NA	TRBV27	TGTGCCAGCAGTTTAGCTAGCGGGACCTCCTACGAGCAGTACTTC	CASSLASGTSYEQYF
TRBJ1-1	NA	NA	TRBV20-1	TGCAGTGCTACACAATCTGAAGCTTTCTTT	CSATQSEAFF
TRBJ2-1	TRBD2	NA	TRBV19	TGTGCCAGTAGCACTAGCGGGGGTTGGAATGAGCAGTTCTTC	CASSTSGGWNEQFF
TRBJ1-5	NA	NA	TRBV19	TGTGCCAGTAGTGGAGGACAGCGCAATCAGCCCCAGCATTTT	CASSGGQRNQPQHF
TRBJ1-2	TRBD1	NA	TRBV4-1	TGCGCCAGCAGCCACCCTCTACAGGGGCCCGGGGGCTACACCTTC	CASSHPLQGPGGYTF
TRBJ2-5	NA	NA	TRBV19	TGTGCCAGTAGTATAAAAGGGGGAGGGGAGGAGACCCAGTACTTC	CASSIKGGGEETQYF
TRBJ1-4	NA	NA	TRBV5-1	TGCGCCAGCAGCTTGCAAGCCGAGAGTGAAAAACTGTTTTTT	CASSLQAESEKLFF
TRBJ2-7	NA	once	TRBV16	TGTGCCAGCAGCTACTCTTCATTTGCGTACGAGCAGTACTTC	CASSYSSFAYEQYF
TRBJ1-3	TRBD1	NA	TRBV25-1	TGTGCCAGCAGTGGACAGGGAGTAACTGGAAACACCATATATTTT	CASSGQGVTGNTIYF
TRBJ2-7	NA	NA	TRBV4-2	TGTGCCAGCAGCCCATCAGAGACAAGCTACGAGCAGTACTTC	CASSPSETSYEQYF
TRBJ1-3	NA	NA	TRBV11-3	TGTGCCAGCAGCCCGACAGGTTCGGTCACCATATATTTT	CASSPTGSVTIYF
TRBJ2-1	TRBD2	NA	TRBV18	TGTGCCAGCTCACCACTCTACTCTAATAGCGGGGGTCAATACAATGAGCAGTTCTTC	CASSPLYSNSGGQYNEQFF
TRBJ1-2	NA	NA	TRBV23-1	TGCGCCAGCAGTCAGCGGGGCTTCGGCAGGGCTGAGACGGATGGCTACACCTTC	CASSQRGFGRAETDGYTF
TRBJ1-1	NA	NA	TRBV7-2	TGTGCCAGCAGCTTACCGTCTACAGGGATGAACACTGAAGCTTTCTTT	CASSLPSTGMNTEAFF
TRBJ2-1	NA	NA	TRBV7-8	TGTGCCAGCAGCTTGGACTTCAACAATGAGCAGTTCTTC	CASSLDFNNEQFF
TRBJ2-1	TRBD2	NA	TRBV15	TGTGCCACCAGCAGAGATAGGACTAGAAACAATGAGCAGTTCTTC	CATSRDRTRNNEQFF
TRBJ2-1	NA	NA	TRBV7-6	TGTGCCAGCAGCCCCCGGGGGGCGACAAGGTCCTACAATGAGCAGTTCTTC	CASSPRGATRSYNEQFF
TRBJ1-3	NA	NA	TRBV15	TGTGCCACCAGGGACTCGGGTTCAAACACCATATATTTT	CATRDSGSNTIYF
TRBJ2-3	NA	NA	TRBV5-1	TGCGCCAGCAGCCGACAGTCCACAGATACGCAGTATTTT	CASSRQSTDTQYF
TRBJ1-2	NA	NA	TRBV29-1	TGCAGCGTACCACCCGACGTGACAGGACCCGGGGGCTACACCTTC	CSVPPDVTGPGGYTF
TRBJ1-4	NA	NA	TRBV11-2	TGTGCCAGCAGCCTTAATTCGGCTAATGAAAAACTGTTTTTT	CASSLNSANEKLFF
TRBJ1-4	TRBD1	once	TRBV7-8	TGTGCCAGCAGCCAGACAGGGCCTGGAAAACTGTTTTTT	CASSQTGPGKLFF
TRBJ2-3	TRBD2	NA	TRBV6-5	TGTGCCAGCAGTCCTAGCGGGGGGCGCACAGATACGCAGTATTTT	CASSPSGGRTDTQYF
TRBJ2-7	NA	NA	TRBV28	TGTGCCAGCAGTGTACGGTCCCCTACCTACGAGCAGTACTTC	CASSVRSPTYEQYF
TRBJ1-2	NA	NA	TRBV12-5	TGTGCTAAAAAACTCAACTATGGCTACACCTTC	CAKKLNYGYTF
TRBJ1-5	TRBD1	NA	TRBV6-6	TGTGCCAGCAGTCCCCGACAGGGCCATAGCAATCAGCCCCAGCATTTT	CASSPRQGHSNQPQHF
TRBJ2-7	NA	NA	TRBV11-2	TGTGCCAGCAGCCGGGGATACGAGCAGTACTTC	CASSRGYEQYF
TRBJ1-6	TRBD1	NA	TRBV5-4	TGTGCCAGCAGCTTGGACAGGGGGAATTCACCCCTCCACTTT	CASSLDRGNSPLHF
TRBJ1-6	NA	NA	TRBV30	TGTGCCTGGAGTAGGGGAGGGAACTCCTATAATTCACCCCTCCACTTT	CAWSRGGNSYNSPLHF
TRBJ2-6	NA	NA	TRBV5-1	TGCGCCAGCAGCTCTGGTATCGGGGGAGACTCTGGGGCCAACGTCCTGACTTTC	CASSSGIGGDSGANVLTF